The rows below give T cell receptor beta chains drawn from one sample of a study of cytomegalovirus exposure and HLA in healthy donors. Data came from immunoSEQ multiplex PCR; TCRdb stores just in-frame clones and leaves some out. The data contain roughly 160,000 clones, around 84% of them seen just once; the ten biggest clones take up 1%. The sample comprised PBMCs. These receptors all come from a boy between 2 and 10 years old in good health and CMV-seronegative. Both conserved end residues are part of each CDR3. D genes are given only for firm matches. A row's size may be missing; if present it is once, few, many or a size class.

clone size,D gene,J gene,V gene,CDR3 DNA,CDR3 protein
.,.,TRBJ2-3,TRBV6-6,TGTGCCAGCAAAAGCGGAACAGATACGCAGTATTTT,CASKSGTDTQYF
.,TRBD1,TRBJ1-2,TRBV4-1,TGCGCCAGCAGTCCCCGACAGGGGGCCGGCTACACCTTC,CASSPRQGAGYTF
.,.,TRBJ1-1,TRBV6-1,TGTGCCAGCACGCGGGGGCAAGCTTTCTTT,CASTRGQAFF
.,.,TRBJ2-2,TRBV6-6,TGTGCCAGCGGGGAGGGGGGCACTCACACCGGGGAGCTGTTTTTT,CASGEGGTHTGELFF
.,.,TRBJ2-7,TRBV6-1,TGTGCCAGCAGTGAATCCCACAGGGTCTACGAGCAGTACTTC,CASSESHRVYEQYF
few,TRBD1,TRBJ1-6,TRBV28,TGTGCCAGCAGTTTACTGGAGGGACAGGGGCCTAGCTATAATTCACCCCTCCACTTT,CASSLLEGQGPSYNSPLHF
.,TRBD2,TRBJ2-1,TRBV23-1,TGCGCCAGCAGTCCGGAGGGGCTAGCGGACAATGAGCAGTTCTTC,CASSPEGLADNEQFF
few,.,TRBJ2-2,TRBV6-1,TGTGCCAGCAGTGAAGTATTCCGGGTAAACACCGGGGAGCTGTTTTTT,CASSEVFRVNTGELFF
.,.,TRBJ2-7,TRBV22-1,TGTCCTGGGAGCCCCCTAGTTTGCGGCTGCTCCTACGAGCAGTACTTC,CPGSPLVCGCSYEQYF
few,.,TRBJ2-5,TRBV11-1,TGTGCCAGCAGCGTAGGGTCGGCGCAGGGGACCCAGTACTTC,CASSVGSAQGTQYF
.,TRBD2,TRBJ2-2,TRBV13,TGTGCCAGCAGCTTAGAGTCGAGGGGGACTAGCAACGCCGGGGAGCTGTTTTTT,CASSLESRGTSNAGELFF
few,.,TRBJ1-1,TRBV27,TGTGCCAGCATGGCAGTTTGGTTGAACACTGAAGCTTTCTTT,CASMAVWLNTEAFF
.,.,TRBJ1-5,TRBV7-2,TGTGCCAGCAGCTTACGAGGGTGGGGGGACAATCAGCCCCAGCATTTT,CASSLRGWGDNQPQHF
.,.,TRBJ2-6,TRBV28,TGTGCCAGCAGTTTTAGCCTCTCAGGGGCCAACGTCCTGACTTTC,CASSFSLSGANVLTF
once,.,TRBJ1-5,TRBV28,TGTGCCAGCGGGGGGAGAGGCAATCAGCCCCAGCATTTT,CASGGRGNQPQHF
.,.,TRBJ2-1,TRBV27,TGTGCCAGCAGTTTATCGGTTCGTCAGTACAATGAGCAGTTCTTC,CASSLSVRQYNEQFF
once,.,TRBJ2-7,TRBV5-1,TGCGCCAGCAGCCTGGGGGCACCTGGGGAGCAGTACTTC,CASSLGAPGEQYF
.,.,TRBJ2-1,TRBV27,TGTGCCAGCACTTCGCCGAGGGGGAGCTCCTACAATGAGCAGTTCTTC,CASTSPRGSSYNEQFF
.,.,TRBJ2-2,TRBV6-1,TGTGCCAGCAGTGCCGGGACCGGGGAGCTGTTTTTT,CASSAGTGELFF
once,.,TRBJ1-6,TRBV5-1,TGCGCCAGCAGCTTGGTCACAGCCTATTCACCCCTCCACTTT,CASSLVTAYSPLHF
.,.,TRBJ1-4,TRBV7-9,TGTGCCAGCAGCTTAGGGCTCGTGGGGCTGGGTGAAAAACTGTTTTTT,CASSLGLVGLGEKLFF
few,.,TRBJ1-2,TRBV13,TGTGCCAGCAGCTTAGGGTTCTATAACTATGGCTACACCTTC,CASSLGFYNYGYTF
.,TRBD1,TRBJ1-4,TRBV9,TGTGCCAGCAGCGCCCAGACAGGGGTTAATGAAAAACTGTTTTTT,CASSAQTGVNEKLFF
.,TRBD2,TRBJ2-5,TRBV10-2,TGCGCCAGCAGAGGACTAGCGGGAGGAGAGACCCAGTACTTC,CASRGLAGGETQYF
.,TRBD1,TRBJ1-6,TRBV6-5,TGTGCCAGCAGTTCCGGGACAGGGACGTCACCCCTCCACTTT,CASSSGTGTSPLHF
.,TRBD2,TRBJ2-3,TRBV6-4,TGTGCCAGCAGTGCCGGCGGGGGAACAGATACGCAGTATTTT,CASSAGGGTDTQYF
.,.,TRBJ2-7,TRBV7-2,TGTGCCAGCAGCCCGGGAAGGGGGCGGGGTTCCTACGAGCAGTACTTC,CASSPGRGRGSYEQYF
.,.,TRBJ1-4,TRBV29-1,TGCAGCGTTGTCTTTGCGGGTTGGGAAACTAATGAAAAACTGTTTTTT,CSVVFAGWETNEKLFF
.,.,TRBJ2-5,TRBV7-2,TGTGCCAGCAGCCCCTATGCGAAGACCCAGTACTTC,CASSPYAKTQYF
.,.,TRBJ1-2,TRBV9,TGTGCCAGCAGCCTAAGAATGGATGGCTACACCTTC,CASSLRMDGYTF
.,TRBD1,TRBJ2-3,TRBV25-1,TGTGCCAGCAGTGAATGGGACAGGGGTGCAGATACGCAGTATTTT,CASSEWDRGADTQYF
.,.,TRBJ2-3,TRBV29-1,TGCAGCGTTGATCCGGGTGAGATAATCACAGATACGCAGTATTTT,CSVDPGEIITDTQYF
.,.,TRBJ1-5,TRBV19,TGTGCCAGTAGTATAGCACAGAATAGCAATCAGCCCCAGCATTTT,CASSIAQNSNQPQHF
.,.,TRBJ2-3,TRBV6-1,TGTGCCAGCAGTGAAGCCGTACTAGGCACAGATACGCAGTATTTT,CASSEAVLGTDTQYF
once,TRBD2,TRBJ2-1,TRBV5-1,TGCGCCAGCAGCTTGGCCCTAGCGGGGGGGAGCTCCTACAATGAGCAGTTCTTC,CASSLALAGGSSYNEQFF
.,TRBD1,TRBJ1-2,TRBV7-6,TGTGCCAGCAGCTTAGGGACAGGGAGCTATGGCTACACCTTC,CASSLGTGSYGYTF
.,TRBD2,TRBJ2-2,TRBV7-7,TGTGCCAGCAGCGACACGGCGGGAGTGACGGGCGGGGGGGCCGTGAGGACCGGGGAGCTGTTTTTT,CASSDTAGVTGGGAVRTGELFF
.,.,TRBJ2-6,TRBV7-9,TGTGCCAGCAGCCCTCGGTTTGGGGCCAACGTCCTGACTTTC,CASSPRFGANVLTF
.,TRBD1,TRBJ2-7,TRBV28,TGTGCCAGCAGACCCCTCGGGACAGACGAGCAGTACTTC,CASRPLGTDEQYF
.,.,TRBJ1-1,TRBV6-5,TGTGCCAGCAGTTACGGGAGGGGCACTGAAGCTTTCTTT,CASSYGRGTEAFF
.,TRBD1,TRBJ2-7,TRBV10-3,TGTGCCATCGGACGCAGGGGGCACATCTACGAGCAGTACTTC,CAIGRRGHIYEQYF
.,.,TRBJ1-5,TRBV6-1,TGTGCCAGCAGTGAAGGGGCGGAGGGGTGGAGCAATCAGCCCCAGCATTTT,CASSEGAEGWSNQPQHF
.,.,TRBJ1-2,TRBV19,TGTGCCAGCTCGGACAGAGCTAACTATGGCTACACCTTC,CASSDRANYGYTF
.,TRBD2,TRBJ2-1,TRBV7-6,TGTGCCAGCAGCTTAGAAGGAGGGAGGGATGAGCAGTTCTTC,CASSLEGGRDEQFF
.,.,TRBJ1-6,TRBV27,TGTGCCAGCAGTTTAAGCAGGGTTGTGTATAATTCACCCCTCCACTTT,CASSLSRVVYNSPLHF
.,.,TRBJ2-3,TRBV2,TGTGCCAGCCCGGCGGGGGCAGGGCAGCAAGATACGCAGTATTTT,CASPAGAGQQDTQYF
once,TRBD1,TRBJ2-7,TRBV29-1,TGCAGCGTTGAACTAGACAGGGGAGACGAGCAGTACTTC,CSVELDRGDEQYF
.,.,TRBJ2-3,TRBV27,TGTGCCAGCAGTTTATCGTCTATGACAGATACGCAGTATTTT,CASSLSSMTDTQYF
once,.,TRBJ1-2,TRBV25-1,TGTGCCAGCAGTGAATTGGCCCTCGGGGATGGCTACACCTTC,CASSELALGDGYTF
.,TRBD1,TRBJ1-1,TRBV6-1,TGTGCCAGCACTAAGGACAGGGGAAACACTGAAGCTTTCTTT,CASTKDRGNTEAFF